This TCR beta chain was sequenced during a study of early T cells in non-severe SARS-CoV-2 infection. The CDR3 is 13 residues long. Germline V gene data show CDR1 as ENHRY and CDR2 as SYGVKD. The junction had 4 bases not matched to a gene; V was cut back by 7 bases and J by 7 bases. This clonotype has a handful of counts. TCRdb recomputed calls from the 5' RACE reads with MiXCR, one row per CDR3 protein. Of about 17,000 distinct CDR3 sequences listed, 4% to 5.5% were seen once; the top ten hold 6.5% to 8%. The TCR was taken from an adult who was a healthcare worker with PCR-confirmed SARS-CoV-2 infection or an uninfected control (not recorded which). This chain links TRBV10-3 with TRBJ2-7; 13 bases are shared with TRBD2. Sequencing input: whole blood. CDR3 protein: CAITGLAGEEQYF. CDR3 DNA: TGTGCCATCACTGGACTAGCGGGAGAAGAGCAGTACTTC.